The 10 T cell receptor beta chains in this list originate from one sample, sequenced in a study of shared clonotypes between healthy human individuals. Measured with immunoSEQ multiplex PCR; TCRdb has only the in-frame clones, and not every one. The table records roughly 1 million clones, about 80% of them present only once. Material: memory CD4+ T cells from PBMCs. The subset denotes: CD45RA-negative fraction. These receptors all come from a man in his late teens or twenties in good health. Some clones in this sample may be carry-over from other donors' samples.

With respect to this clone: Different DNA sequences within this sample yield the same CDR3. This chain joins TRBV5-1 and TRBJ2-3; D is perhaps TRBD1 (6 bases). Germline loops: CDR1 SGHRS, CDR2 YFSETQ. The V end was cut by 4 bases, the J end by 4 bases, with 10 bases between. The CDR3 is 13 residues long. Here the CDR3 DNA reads TGCGCCAGCAGCCTAGGACAGCCAGATACGCAGTATTTT. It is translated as CASSLGQPDTQYF.

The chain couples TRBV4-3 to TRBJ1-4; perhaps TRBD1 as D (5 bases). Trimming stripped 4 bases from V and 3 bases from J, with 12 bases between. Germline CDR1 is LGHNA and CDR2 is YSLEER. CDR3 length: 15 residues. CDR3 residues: CASSPLAGPNEKLFF. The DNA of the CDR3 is TGCGCCAGCAGCCCCCTGGCGGGACCTAATGAAAAACTGTTTTTT.

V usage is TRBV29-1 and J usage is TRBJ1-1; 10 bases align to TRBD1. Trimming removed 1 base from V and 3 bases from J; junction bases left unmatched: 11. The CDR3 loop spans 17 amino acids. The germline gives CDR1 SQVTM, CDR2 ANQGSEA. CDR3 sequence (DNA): TGCAGCGTTGAAGGCACCGACAGGGGGCACCTGGACACTGAAGCTTTCTTT. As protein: CSVEGTDRGHLDTEAFF.

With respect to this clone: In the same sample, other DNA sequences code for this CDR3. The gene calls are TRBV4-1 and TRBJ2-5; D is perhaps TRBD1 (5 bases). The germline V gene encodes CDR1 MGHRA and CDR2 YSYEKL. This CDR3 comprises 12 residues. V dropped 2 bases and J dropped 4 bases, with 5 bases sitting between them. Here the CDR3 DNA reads TGCGCCAGCAGCCAAAGGGGAGAGACCCAGTACTTC. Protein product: CASSQRGETQYF.

As DNA, the CDR3 is TGTGCCAGCAGCCCGCTTGAAGGGTTCTCCTACGAGCAGTACTTC. Encoded protein: CASSPLEGFSYEQYF. This sequence joins TRBV4-2 and TRBJ2-7; D uncertain. Per germline, CDR1 LGHNA and CDR2 YNFKEQ. Trimming left V 4 bases short and J 0 bases short, with 13 bases between. The CDR3 contains 15 residues.

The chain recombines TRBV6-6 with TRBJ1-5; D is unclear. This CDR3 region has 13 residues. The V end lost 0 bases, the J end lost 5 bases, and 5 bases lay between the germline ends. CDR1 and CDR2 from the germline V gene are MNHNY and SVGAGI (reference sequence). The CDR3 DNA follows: TGTGCCAGCAGTTACTCGATGGATCAGCCCCAGCATTTT. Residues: CASSYSMDQPQHF.

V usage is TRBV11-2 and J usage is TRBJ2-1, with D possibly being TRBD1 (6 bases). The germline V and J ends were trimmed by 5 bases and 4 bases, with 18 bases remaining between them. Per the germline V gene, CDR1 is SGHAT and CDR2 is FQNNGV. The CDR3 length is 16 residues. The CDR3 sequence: CASSIRSTGFYNEQFF. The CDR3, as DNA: TGTGCCAGCAGCATCCGCTCGACAGGCTTTTACAATGAGCAGTTCTTC.

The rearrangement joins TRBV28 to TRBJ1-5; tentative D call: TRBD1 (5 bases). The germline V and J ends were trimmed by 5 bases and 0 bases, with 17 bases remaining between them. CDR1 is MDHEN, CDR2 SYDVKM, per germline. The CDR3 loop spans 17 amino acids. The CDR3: CASSALGRGNSNQPQHF. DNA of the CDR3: TGTGCCAGCAGTGCTTTGGGACGGGGAAATAGCAATCAGCCCCAGCATTTT.

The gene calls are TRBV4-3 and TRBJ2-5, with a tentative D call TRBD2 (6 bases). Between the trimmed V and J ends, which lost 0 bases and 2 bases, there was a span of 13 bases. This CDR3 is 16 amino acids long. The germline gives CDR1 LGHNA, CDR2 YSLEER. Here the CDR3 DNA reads TGCGCCAGCAGCCAAGATCAAATGGGGGGTCAAGAGACCCAGTACTTC. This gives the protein CASSQDQMGGQETQYF.

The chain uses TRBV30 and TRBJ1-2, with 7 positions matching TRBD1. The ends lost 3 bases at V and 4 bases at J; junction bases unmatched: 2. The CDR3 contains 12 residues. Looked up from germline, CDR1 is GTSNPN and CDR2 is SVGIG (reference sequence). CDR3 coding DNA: TGTGCCTGGAGGGGACAGATCTATGGCTACACCTTC. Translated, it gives CAWRGQIYGYTF.